This paragraph reports one T cell receptor beta chain. This specimen comes from a study of blood T cell repertoires in COVID-19. The wider study: Samples came from the United States, Italy and Spain, spanning acute and convalescent COVID-19.

With 6 bases clipped from V and 0 bases from J, the junction kept 8 bases outside the gene matches. Germline CDR1 reads MNHEY; CDR2 reads SVGAGI. This CDR3 comprises 15 residues. Produced via immunoSEQ multiplex PCR; TCRdb's table is partial and in-frame only. The sample has 55,000 to 70,000 clones; roughly 81% are singletons. The chain recombines TRBV6-5 with TRBJ2-7, with 7 nucleotides matching TRBD1. Sequencing was carried out using peripheral blood. The source of this sequence is a man older than 75 with acute or convalescent COVID-19. In nucleotides, the CDR3 is TGTGCCAGCAGGCTACAGGGGCCAAGCTCCTACGAGCAGTACTTC. Its translation: CASRLQGPSSYEQYF.